These 4 T cell receptor beta chains share one sample of origin, sequenced in a study of identical twins. TCRdb fed the 5' RACE reads into MiXCR, producing one record per CDR3 protein. This sample has 400,000 to 500,000 distinct CDR3 sequences, with under 20% found just once. The source material was naive T cells sorted from blood. All receptors derive from a man in his forties or fifties in good health.

Details on this clonotype: The junction does not match germline at one end; this may be a read error. The chain is built from TRBV18 and TRBJ2-5, with a weak D call TRBD1 (6 bases). This CDR3 is built from 14 residues. Germline CDR1 reads KGHSH; CDR2 reads LQKENI. The CDR3 nucleotides read TGTGCCATCTCACCAGGGGCTAATCGGGAGACCCAGTACTTC. Translation gives CAISPGANRETQYF.

This clonotype was counted between two and nine times. V gene TRBV25-1 combines with J gene TRBJ1-2; D is possibly TRBD1 (6 bases). V dropped 2 bases and J dropped 6 bases, with 16 bases sitting between them. Germline V gene data show CDR1 as MGHDK and CDR2 as SYGVNS. This CDR3 has 15 amino acids. The CDR3 DNA reads as TGTGCCAGCAGTGAAGGGGGGGCGTCTGGTAATGGCTACACCTTC. Translated, it gives CASSEGGASGNGYTF.

This rearrangement joins TRBV20-1 to TRBJ2-7; 9 bases align to TRBD2. Germline V gene sequence: CDR1 DFQATT, CDR2 SNEGSKA (reference sequence). The J segment lost 4 bases and the V segment lost 6 bases, leaving 10 bases of the junction unmatched. The CDR3 is 14 amino acids. In DNA, the CDR3 is TGCAGTGCCCGGTCCGCGGGAGGGCTGTACGAGCAGTACTTC. Amino acid sequence: CSARSAGGLYEQYF.

The chain couples TRBV11-2 to TRBJ2-7; 9 bases are shared with TRBD1. The CDR3 length is 15 residues. Per the germline V gene, CDR1 is SGHAT and CDR2 is FQNNGV. V lost 6 bases and J lost 1; bases outside the gene matches: 7. The CDR3 region has the DNA TGTGCCAGCAGATCGCCCGGGACAGGGTCCTACGAGCAGTACTTC. Protein: CASRSPGTGSYEQYF.